These 26 T cell receptor beta chains originate from one sample sequenced in a study of human T cells and chemical hapten exposure. Specified time point: patch test 1, 2 weeks after DPC sensitization. Treatment of the sample: therapeutic diphenylcyclopropenone sensitization with weekly scalp DPC. TCRdb re-analysed the RACE reads in MiXCR, keeping a single row per CDR3 protein. Of more than 65,000 distinct CDR3 sequences in the sample, around a third were seen once. The material was whole blood, obtained in connection with sensitization to the hapten diphenylcyclopropenone (DPC). The receptors derive from a man aged 40-49 years with alopecia areata. Some clones in this sample may be carry-over from other donors' samples.

Here the CDR3 reads CASSSDVISSTDTQYF. The CDR3 nucleotides are TGTGCCAGCTCAAGCGATGTGATTTCTAGCACAGATACGCAGTATTTT. The gene calls are TRBV18 and TRBJ2-3; D remains unclear. The V gene lost 5 bases and the J gene lost 0 bases, with 15 bases spanning the gap. This CDR3 has 16 amino acids. Germline V gene sequence: CDR1 KGHSH, CDR2 LQKENI.

The sample holds a few counts of this clonotype. V gene TRBV4-2 combines with J gene TRBJ2-1; TRBD1 is a possible D gene (6 bases). There are 17 residues in the CDR3. Germline lookup yields CDR1 LGHNA and CDR2 YNFKEQ. Trimming removed 4 bases from V and 0 bases from J, with 16 bases in between. The DNA for the CDR3 is TGTGCCAGCAGCCGAGCTGGGCAGGGGAGCTCCTACAATGAGCAGTTCTTC. Translation gives CASSRAGQGSSYNEQFF.

The rearrangement joins TRBV20-1 to TRBJ2-2, with D unclear. CDR1 DFQATT and CDR2 SNEGSKA come from the germline V gene (reference sequence). CDR3 length: 16 amino acids. V was clipped by 5 bases and J by 1 base, with 17 bases between them. The CDR3 spells CSAYPSSHLNTGELFF. In nucleotides, the CDR3 is TGCAGTGCTTACCCCTCGAGCCACCTGAACACCGGGGAGCTGTTTTTT.

This chain uses TRBV15 with TRBJ2-1; D not certain. V was shortened by 3 bases and J by 7 bases, with 10 bases between the two germline ends. CDR1 LNHNV and CDR2 YYDKDF come from the germline V gene (reference sequence). The CDR3 loop spans 13 amino acids. CDR3 sequence (DNA): TGTGCCACCAGCAGGGGGTCTGGGAATGAGCAGTTCTTC. It specifies CATSRGSGNEQFF.

The V and J genes are TRBV12-3 or TRBV12-4 and TRBJ2-4; D gene ambiguous. V was shortened by 1 base and J by 3 bases, with 10 bases between the two germline ends. This CDR3 region has 15 residues. The CDR3, as DNA: TGTGCCAGCAGTTTAGAGGGCGCCGTCAAAAACATTCAGTACTTC. This codes for CASSLEGAVKNIQYF.

The table lists this clonotype with a few counts. The gene calls are TRBV27 and TRBJ2-7; D is uncertain. Trimming left V 3 bases short and J 2 bases short, with 8 bases between. Looked up from germline, CDR1 is MNHEY and CDR2 is SMNVEV (reference sequence). The CDR3 spans 13 residues. CDR3 nucleotides: TGTGCCAGCAGTTTCACCGGCGCCTACGAGCAGTACTTC. Its translation is CASSFTGAYEQYF.

The sample holds a few counts of this clonotype. This chain links TRBV18 with TRBJ1-2, with a tentative D call TRBD1 (5 bases). The CDR3 is made up of 12 amino acids. V lost 4 bases and J 6 bases, leaving 9 bases between the germline ends. Germline-derived CDR1 and CDR2 are KGHSH and LQKENI. The CDR3 nucleotides are TGTGCCAGCTCACACCAGGGTAATGGCTACACCTTC. Translated, it gives CASSHQGNGYTF. Combining the CDR3 with reference TRBV18 and TRBJ1-2 gives the whole variable domain NAGVMQNPRHLVRRRGQEARLRCSPMKGHSHVYWYRQLPEEGLKFMVYLQKENIIDESGMPKERFSAEFPKEGPSILRIQQVVRGDSAAYFCASSHQGNGYTFGSGTRLTVV.

This clonotype was seen a handful of times. This chain joins TRBV2 and TRBJ2-6; D remains unclear. The CDR3 length is 16 residues. Trimming took off 8 bases at V and 0 bases at J, with 14 bases between the two ends. Germline loops: CDR1 SNHLY, CDR2 FYNNEI. CDR3 protein: CASGMRAYSGANVLTF. The CDR3 DNA is TGTGCCAGCGGGATGAGAGCCTACTCTGGGGCCAACGTCCTGACTTTC.

This sequence joins TRBV20-1 and TRBJ2-2; D gene uncertain. Germline V gene data show CDR1 as DFQATT and CDR2 as SNEGSKA (reference sequence). V was cut by 0 bases and J by 0 bases, with 8 bases left in between. CDR3 size: 15 residues. The CDR3 loop reads CSARDYLANTGELFF. As DNA, the CDR3 is TGCAGTGCTAGAGATTATCTAGCGAACACCGGGGAGCTGTTTTTT.

This clonotype was observed many times. The chain has TRBV5-1 and TRBJ2-5; possibly TRBD1 or TRBD2 for D (6 bases each). This CDR3 comprises 15 residues. V was trimmed by 0 bases and J by 1 base, leaving 10 bases between them. Germline lookup yields CDR1 SGHRS and CDR2 YFSETQ. CDR3 bases: TGCGCCAGCAGCTTGGTTTCGGGGGCCCAAGAGACCCAGTACTTC. It yields the protein CASSLVSGAQETQYF.

This clonotype was observed once. The rearrangement uses TRBV6-2 or TRBV6-3 and TRBJ1-2; 8 nucleotides match TRBD1. The CDR3 runs to 19 residues. From germline, CDR1 is MNHEY and CDR2 SVGEGT. The V gene end was trimmed by 6 bases and the J gene end by 4 bases; junction bases not matched to a gene: 22. The CDR3 here is CASRNLDRDRNLYSYGYTF. DNA for the CDR3: TGTGCCAGCAGAAACCTCGACCGGGACAGGAATCTTTACAGCTATGGCTACACCTTC.

The chain employs TRBV12-3 or TRBV12-4 and TRBJ2-1; 8 bases are a match to TRBD2. This CDR3 region has 15 residues. V shed 4 bases and J 2 bases; nucleotides not matched to a gene: 4. The chain's CDR3 is CASSSTGGPYNEQFF. Written as DNA, the CDR3 is TGTGCCAGCAGTTCGACGGGAGGGCCCTACAATGAGCAGTTCTTC.

V is TRBV12-3 or TRBV12-4 and J is TRBJ1-3; D is uncertain. The CDR3 sequence is 12 residues long. Trimming cost V 6 bases and J 3 bases, with 6 bases left between them. The CDR3 protein is CASSPRGNTIYF. In nucleotides, the CDR3 is TGTGCCAGCAGCCCTCGTGGAAACACCATATATTTT.

The rearrangement joins TRBV5-4 to TRBJ1-5; tentatively, D is TRBD1 (5 bases). V lost 2 bases, J lost 7 bases, and 16 bases lay in between. The CDR3 has 15 amino acids. From germline, CDR1 is SGHNT and CDR2 YYREEE (reference sequence). The CDR3 DNA is TGTGCCAGCAGCTTAGACGGGGGGGGGAGCCAGCCCCAGCATTTT. It is translated as CASSLDGGGSQPQHF.

V and J are TRBV7-2 and TRBJ2-4; TRBD1 might be the D (5 bases). The germline gives CDR1 SGHTA, CDR2 FQGNSA. CDR3 length: 14 amino acids. Between the trimmed V and J ends, which lost 0 bases and 7 bases, there was a span of 10 bases. The CDR3 DNA is TGTGCCAGCAGCTTAGCGCTAGGGGTGAACATTCAGTACTTC. Residues: CASSLALGVNIQYF.

The chain uses TRBV29-1 and TRBJ1-5, with unresolved D. Trimming stripped 5 bases from V and 0 bases from J, with 11 bases between. This CDR3 is 14 amino acids long. Germline values: CDR1 SQVTM, CDR2 ANQGSEA. Written as DNA, the CDR3 is TGCAGCGTTCGTTGGGAGGATAGCAATCAGCCCCAGCATTTT. Its protein is CSVRWEDSNQPQHF.

This clonotype was seen just once. The chain has TRBV20-1 and TRBJ1-1; D is possibly TRBD1 (6 bases). V lost 0 bases and J lost 5, with 16 bases in between. The CDR3 has 15 residues. Looked up from germline, CDR1 is DFQATT and CDR2 is SNEGSKA (reference sequence). The CDR3 coding sequence is TGCAGTGCTAGAGATCCTACAGGGAGGGGGACTGAAGCTTTCTTT. This codes for CSARDPTGRGTEAFF.

This clonotype came up a few times. V gene TRBV7-2 combines with J gene TRBJ1-4; D perhaps matches TRBD1 (5 bases). CDR1 is SGHTA, CDR2 FQGNSA, per germline. V lost 0 bases to trimming and J lost 4 bases, with 12 bases between them. The CDR3 covers 16 residues. The CDR3 here is CASSLAIGGFNEKLFF. CDR3 nucleotide sequence: TGTGCCAGCAGCTTAGCGATTGGGGGGTTTAATGAAAAACTGTTTTTT.

In this sample, this clonotype turned up a few times. V gene TRBV5-8 combines with J gene TRBJ1-1, with a weak D call TRBD1 (5 bases). In germline, CDR1 is SGHTS, CDR2 YDEGEE. CDR3 size: 16 residues. Trimming cost V 4 bases and J 5 bases, with 21 bases left between them. The CDR3 reads CASSRPGSLGGTEAFF. The CDR3 bases are TGTGCCAGCAGCCGCCCAGGGAGTTTGGGAGGGACTGAAGCTTTCTTT.

A note on this clonotype: A much larger clonotype is one base distant, so this may be a read error. The chain employs TRBV20-1 and TRBJ2-3; 11 bases fit TRBD2. V shed 7 bases and J 5 bases; nucleotides not matched to a gene: 32. This CDR3 is 22 amino acids long. CDR1 and CDR2 (germline): DFQATT, SNEGSKA (reference sequence). CDR3 region: CSVPLRQGIGLAGKRGIDTQYF. The CDR3 DNA is TGCAGTGTACCCCTCAGACAGGGTATCGGACTAGCGGGCAAGAGGGGGATAGATACGCAGTATTTT.

V is TRBV5-1 and J is TRBJ2-1; D call uncertain. The CDR3 length is 14 residues. V was trimmed by 3 bases and J by 0 bases, leaving 7 bases between them. The germline CDR1 and CDR2 sequences are SGHRS and YFSETQ. The chain's CDR3 is CASSSGYSYNEQFF. In DNA, the CDR3 is TGCGCCAGCAGCTCTGGCTACTCCTACAATGAGCAGTTCTTC.

The rearrangement joins TRBV6-5 to TRBJ1-1; no definite D call. The V end was cut by 2 bases, the J end by 11 bases, with 9 bases between. CDR1 is MNHEY, CDR2 SVGAGI, per germline. The CDR3 has 11 residues. CDR3 sequence (DNA): TGTGCCAGCAGTTACCCTCCGACGGCTTTCTTT. Translated: CASSYPPTAFF.

This clonotype came up once. V gene TRBV6-4 combines with J gene TRBJ1-1; D may be TRBD1 (5 bases). The ends were cut back, 4 bases at V and 1 base at J, with 7 bases in the middle. CDR1 and CDR2 (germline): MRHNA, SNTAGT. The CDR3 sequence is 13 residues long. In nucleotides, the CDR3 is TGTGCCAGCAGTGTCGGACAGAACACTGAAGCTTTCTTT. Residues: CASSVGQNTEAFF.

This clonotype was counted a few times. The chain couples TRBV3-1 to TRBJ2-3; tentatively, D is TRBD2 (5 bases). From germline, CDR1 is LGHDT and CDR2 YNNKEL (reference sequence). The CDR3 totals 17 residues. The V and J ends lost 1 base and 3 bases respectively, with 17 bases between them. CDR3 DNA: TGTGCCAGCAGCCAAGTCCGAGAGACTACGTGGACAGATACGCAGTATTTT. It translates to CASSQVRETTWTDTQYF.

The table lists this clonotype with a few counts. The V gene is TRBV18, the J gene TRBJ1-5; D unclear. The germline V gene has CDR1 KGHSH and CDR2 LQKENI. This CDR3 has 15 amino acids. V was cut by 2 bases and J by 0 bases, with 8 bases left in between. This CDR3 is CASSPSEYSNQPQHF. The CDR3 coding sequence is TGTGCCAGCTCACCATCAGAATATAGCAATCAGCCCCAGCATTTT.

This chain joins TRBV12-3 or TRBV12-4 and TRBJ1-6; possible D gene TRBD1, 5 bases. This CDR3 has 13 amino acids. V lost 5 bases and J 7 bases, leaving 9 bases between the germline ends. The CDR3 DNA sequence: TGTGCCAGCAGTCGACAGAAGAATTCACCCCTCCACTTT. This codes for CASSRQKNSPLHF.